The 30 T cell receptor beta chains given below trace back to one sample, sequenced in a study of T cells after yellow fever vaccination. Each CDR3 protein gets one entry after TCRdb re-called the 5' RACE reads with MiXCR. The sample holds around 70,000 distinct CDR3 sequences; around 6.9% are singletons and the top ten take under 45%. This sample comprised CD8+ T cells sorted from PBMCs, obtained around 5 days after the first yellow fever vaccination. The receptors were gathered from a man aged 18 to 35 who received the YFV17D yellow fever vaccine.

This clonotype was picked up a small number of times. This sequence joins TRBV6-5 and TRBJ2-3; maybe TRBD2 (6 bases). This CDR3 region has 13 residues. Germline lookup yields CDR1 MNHEY and CDR2 SVGAGI. The V and J ends lost 0 bases and 7 bases respectively, with 8 bases between them. The DNA for the CDR3 is TGTGCCAGCAGTTACTCGACTAGAAATACGCAGTATTTT. Translation gives CASSYSTRNTQYF.

This clonotype was counted ten times or more. The chain recombines TRBV20-1 with TRBJ1-2; D uncertain. From germline, CDR1 is DFQATT and CDR2 SNEGSKA (reference sequence). The CDR3 is 9 residues long. Between the trimmed V and J ends, which lost 3 bases and 5 bases, there was a span of 1 base. The CDR3 DNA follows: TGCAGTGCTAGTTATGGCTACACCTTC. Its translation: CSASYGYTF.

In its sample, this clonotype was seen many times. The chain joins TRBV15 to TRBJ2-1; 7 bases agree with TRBD1. The CDR3 runs 15 residues. The ends lost 5 bases at V and 2 bases at J; junction bases unmatched: 6. In germline, CDR1 is LNHNV, CDR2 YYDKDF (reference sequence). DNA of the CDR3: TGTGCCACCAGCCACAGGGACAGAGCCTACAATGAGCAGTTCTTC. This gives the protein CATSHRDRAYNEQFF.

The chain employs TRBV6-6 and TRBJ1-1; no clear D gene. Germline-derived CDR1 and CDR2 are MNHNY and SVGAGI (reference sequence). The ends were cut back, 6 bases at V and 5 bases at J, with 7 bases in the middle. The length of the CDR3 is 11 residues. The CDR3 DNA sequence: TGTGCCAGCAGCCCCGGGACTGAAGCTTTCTTT. Translating it yields CASSPGTEAFF.

This clonotype has at least ten counts. This chain connects TRBV7-2 to TRBJ2-2; the D gene is possibly TRBD2 (5 bases). V was clipped by 0 bases and J by 3 bases, with 5 bases between them. This CDR3 is built from 14 residues. Germline values: CDR1 SGHTA, CDR2 FQGNSA. This CDR3 reads CASSLADYTGELFF. CDR3 bases: TGTGCCAGCAGCTTAGCGGACTACACCGGGGAGCTGTTTTTT.

This rearrangement joins TRBV10-3 to TRBJ1-2; D is undetermined. V was trimmed by 7 bases and J by 7 bases, leaving 25 bases between them. The CDR3 covers 16 residues. The germline V gene has CDR1 ENHRY and CDR2 SYGVKD. The CDR3 loop is CAITMGLGLAHGGYTF. CDR3 coding DNA: TGTGCCATCACAATGGGTCTCGGTCTGGCTCATGGTGGCTACACCTTC.

The J gene is TRBJ2-3, the V gene TRBV2; 11 nucleotides match TRBD2. CDR1 and CDR2 (germline): SNHLY, FYNNEI. The V segment lost 7 bases and the J segment 2 bases; nucleotides outside the gene matches: 14. The CDR3 sequence is 18 residues long. The CDR3 bases are TGTGCCAGCATTGCCTACAGGGGGACTAGCGGAATCACAGATACGCAGTATTTT. Its translation: CASIAYRGTSGITDTQYF.

The sample holds a few counts of this clonotype. The rearrangement uses TRBV14 and TRBJ2-7; perhaps TRBD1 as D (6 bases). The V end was cut by 8 bases, the J end by 0 bases, with 11 bases between. The length of the CDR3 is 13 residues. CDR1 and CDR2 from the germline V gene are SGHDN and FVKESK. This CDR3 is CASRGGHSYEQYF. The CDR3 nucleotides read TGTGCCAGCCGTGGGGGCCACTCCTACGAGCAGTACTTC. The full variable domain, completed using reference TRBV14 and TRBJ2-7, is EAGVTQFPSHSVIEKGQTVTLRCDPISGHDNLYWYRRVMGKEIKFLLHFVKESKQDESGMPNNRFLAERTGGTYSTLKVQPAELEDSGVYFCASRGGHSYEQYFGPGTRLTVT.

A few counts support this clonotype. J is TRBJ2-2 and V is TRBV7-2, with 7 bases aligning to TRBD2. Germline values: CDR1 SGHTA, CDR2 FQGNSA. This CDR3 is 15 amino acids long. V was clipped by 4 bases and J by 1 base; unmatched bases: 3. Here the CDR3 DNA reads TGTGCCAGCAGCTCTAGCGGATTGAACACCGGGGAGCTGTTTTTT. Translating it yields CASSSSGLNTGELFF.

This clonotype has just a few counts. This sequence joins TRBV5-4 and TRBJ1-3; no firm D call. The germline CDR1 and CDR2 sequences are SGHNT and YYREEE (reference sequence). The CDR3 totals 14 residues. The V gene lost 2 bases and the J gene lost 1 base, with 7 bases spanning the gap. The CDR3, as DNA: TGTGCCAGCAGCTTCTCCGGGTCTGGAAACACCATATATTTT. Translated: CASSFSGSGNTIYF. The whole variable domain, remainder taken from reference TRBV5-4 and TRBJ1-3, is ETGVTQSPTHLIKTRGQQVTLRCSSQSGHNTVSWYQQALGQGPQFIFQYYREEENGRGNFPPRFSGLQFPNYSSELNVNALELDDSALYLCASSFSGSGNTIYFGEGSWLTVV.

This clonotype was seen ten or more times. The chain couples TRBV19 to TRBJ2-1; 9 bases are a match to TRBD1. Germline trimming cut 3 bases from V and 7 bases from J; bases unmatched to any gene: 10. The CDR3 is 16 residues long. Per the germline V gene, CDR1 is LNHDA and CDR2 is SQIVND (reference sequence). This chain's CDR3 is CASSIPGTGFVNEQFF. CDR3 DNA: TGTGCCAGTAGTATCCCCGGGACAGGGTTTGTAAATGAGCAGTTCTTC.

Ten or more counts support this clonotype. This sequence joins TRBV7-9 and TRBJ2-7; no clear D. Germline V lookup: CDR1 SEHNR, CDR2 FQNEAQ (reference sequence). The CDR3 length is 13 residues. V was cut by 5 bases and J by 5 bases, with 13 bases left in between. The CDR3 loop is CASSAGPRDEQYF. CDR3 bases: TGTGCCAGCAGCGCCGGGCCCCGGGACGAGCAGTACTTC.

Many counts were recorded for this clonotype. The rearrangement uses TRBV4-2 and TRBJ2-1; no clear D. The germline gives CDR1 LGHNA, CDR2 YNFKEQ. CDR3 length: 11 residues. The V end was cut by 1 base, the J end by 9 bases, with 4 bases between. CDR3 bases: TGTGCCAGCAGCCAAGGACGTGAGCAGTTCTTC. Translation gives CASSQGREQFF.

This clonotype has a count of ten or more. The V gene is TRBV12-3 or TRBV12-4, the J gene TRBJ2-7; TRBD2 matches 8 bases. V trimming: 3 bases; J trimming: 4 bases; junction bases outside the gene matches: 5. The CDR3 has 14 amino acids. The CDR3 region is CASSFRAGVYEQYF. For the CDR3, the DNA is TGTGCCAGCAGTTTCAGAGCGGGAGTATACGAGCAGTACTTC.

CDR3 sequence (DNA): TGTGCCAGCAGACCGTTCGACAATGAGCAGTTCTTC. Amino acid sequence: CASRPFDNEQFF. The J gene is TRBJ2-1, the V gene TRBV7-9; D call uncertain. The CDR3 covers 12 residues. V lost 6 bases and J lost 5, with 8 bases in between. Germline-derived CDR1 and CDR2 are SEHNR and FQNEAQ (reference sequence).

This clonotype has ten or more counts. V gene TRBV7-9 combines with J gene TRBJ2-7; D gene uncertain. CDR3 length: 15 residues. CDR1 is SEHNR and CDR2 is FQNEAQ in the germline V gene (reference sequence). The V end lost 8 bases, the J end lost 1 base, and 18 bases lay between the germline ends. Written as DNA, the CDR3 is TGTGCCAGCGGGCCCCCCCGGGTCCAATCCTACGAGCAGTACGTC. The encoded protein is CASGPPRVQSYEQYV.

In its sample, this clonotype was seen a few times. The CDR3 DNA reads TGTGCCAGCAGCTCCGGACCCGCTAACTATGGCTACACCTTC. Translation: CASSSGPANYGYTF. The chain carries TRBV5-5 and TRBJ1-2; no clear D. This CDR3 comprises 14 residues. Germline CDR1 reads SGHKS; CDR2 reads YYEKEE (reference sequence). V lost 3 bases to trimming and J lost 0 bases, with 9 bases between them.

The J gene is TRBJ2-1, the V gene TRBV19, with 10 nucleotides matching TRBD2. The V and J ends lost 1 base and 6 bases, in that order; junction bases with no gene match: 3. Per germline, CDR1 LNHDA and CDR2 SQIVND (reference sequence). The CDR3 is made up of 15 amino acids. This CDR3 reads CASSIVAGGSNEQFF. The CDR3 DNA reads TGTGCCAGTAGTATAGTAGCGGGGGGATCCAATGAGCAGTTCTTC.

This clonotype was recorded many times. This chain connects TRBV5-1 to TRBJ2-3, with a tentative D call TRBD1 (6 bases). Looked up from germline, CDR1 is SGHRS and CDR2 is YFSETQ. V shed 4 bases and J shed 0 bases, with 12 bases lying between them. This CDR3 has 15 amino acids. CDR3 sequence: CASSPYRESTDTQYF. The CDR3 bases are TGCGCCAGCAGCCCTTACAGGGAAAGCACAGATACGCAGTATTTT.

This chain uses TRBV10-3 with TRBJ1-1, with a weak D call TRBD1 (6 bases). V lost 6 bases and J 0 bases, leaving 20 bases between the germline ends. The germline V gene has CDR1 ENHRY and CDR2 SYGVKD. The CDR3 consists of 17 residues. Written as DNA, the CDR3 is TGTGCCATCAGGGAAGGGGGGTTGAGGCGGGTGAACACTGAAGCTTTCTTT. Protein sequence: CAIREGGLRRVNTEAFF.

The chain couples TRBV27 to TRBJ2-1, with 7 bases lining up with TRBD2. The CDR3 loop spans 14 amino acids. Unmatched junction bases numbered 4, after V lost 3 bases and J lost 5 bases. Germline values: CDR1 MNHEY, CDR2 SMNVEV (reference sequence). DNA of the CDR3: TGTGCCAGCAGTTTCGGGGGGACCCACAATGAGCAGTTCTTC. Its translation is CASSFGGTHNEQFF.

This chain uses TRBV11-2 with TRBJ2-2; no clear D gene. Germline V gives CDR1 SGHAT, CDR2 FQNNGV. The V end lost 5 bases, the J end lost 0 bases, and 10 bases lay between the germline ends. The length of the CDR3 is 15 residues. Here the CDR3 DNA reads TGTGCCAGCAGCCCAACTATAGCGAACACCGGGGAGCTGTTTTTT. This sequence encodes CASSPTIANTGELFF.

This clonotype is categorized as medium-sized. The chain couples TRBV28 to TRBJ2-3; unclear D gene. The CDR3 contains 11 residues. Deletions cut 2 bases from V and 3 bases from J, with 0 bases between. Germline assignment: CDR1 MDHEN and CDR2 SYDVKM. Here the CDR3 reads CASSLTDTQYF. The CDR3 DNA reads TGTGCCAGCAGTTTAACAGATACGCAGTATTTT.

The sample holds many counts of this clonotype. The V call is TRBV19, the J call TRBJ2-3; TRBD1 or TRBD2 may be the D gene (5 bases each). V was trimmed by 6 bases and J by 3 bases, leaving 16 bases between them. The CDR3 runs 15 residues. Germline lookup yields CDR1 LNHDA and CDR2 SQIVND (reference sequence). The CDR3 reads CASSPRDLPTDTQYF. The CDR3 nucleotides read TGTGCCAGTAGCCCCCGGGACCTCCCAACAGATACGCAGTATTTT. The entire variable domain, with the rest obtained from reference TRBV19 and TRBJ2-3, is as follows: DGGITQSPKYLFRKEGQNVTLSCEQNLNHDAMYWYRQDPGQGLRLIYYSQIVNDFQKGDIAEGYSVSREKKESFPLTVTSAQKNPTAFYLCASSPRDLPTDTQYFGPGTRLTVL.

This clonotype was found a few times. V is TRBV4-1 and J is TRBJ1-6; perhaps TRBD1 as D (5 bases). The germline V gene encodes CDR1 MGHRA and CDR2 YSYEKL. This CDR3 is 14 amino acids long. Trimming pared 1 base from V and 7 bases from J, leaving 8 bases between. CDR3 residues: CASSQGDENSPLHF. The CDR3 DNA is TGCGCCAGCAGCCAAGGGGACGAAAATTCACCCCTCCACTTT.

V gene TRBV5-4 combines with J gene TRBJ2-1, with 9 bases aligning to TRBD1. With 5 bases clipped from V and 5 bases from J, the junction kept 2 bases outside the gene matches. CDR3 length: 13 amino acids. CDR1 is SGHNT, CDR2 YYREEE, per germline (reference sequence). The CDR3 loop reads CASRTGGNNEQFF. The CDR3 bases are TGTGCCAGCAGGACAGGGGGAAACAATGAGCAGTTCTTC.

This clonotype was detected many times. J is TRBJ2-5 and V is TRBV7-3, with a tentative D call TRBD2 (7 bases). Germline V CDR1 and CDR2: SGHTA, FQGTGA. The CDR3 covers 15 residues. Trimming took off 5 bases at V and 5 bases at J, with 18 bases between the two ends. CDR3 loop: CASSPRGGGLETQYF. The CDR3 nucleotides read TGTGCCAGCAGCCCCCGAGGGGGGGGTTTGGAGACCCAGTACTTC.

This clonotype has a handful of counts. The chain recombines TRBV5-1 with TRBJ2-5, with D tentatively TRBD2 (5 bases). The CDR3 has 13 residues. Trimming stripped 5 bases from V and 5 bases from J, with 13 bases between. Germline lookup yields CDR1 SGHRS and CDR2 YFSETQ. The CDR3 sequence is CASSSISGETQYF. The CDR3 region has the DNA TGCGCCAGCAGTTCAATCTCGGGGGAGACCCAGTACTTC.

This clonotype was observed a handful of times. The rearrangement links TRBV25-1 to TRBJ1-3, with D uncertain. CDR1 is MGHDK and CDR2 is SYGVNS in the germline V gene. The ends were cut back, 5 bases at V and 3 bases at J, with 8 bases in the middle. This CDR3 is 13 amino acids long. DNA for the CDR3: TGTGCCAGCAGTAGTGGATTTGGAAACACCATATATTTT. Residues: CASSSGFGNTIYF. The variable domain in full, with the rest retrieved from reference TRBV25-1 and TRBJ1-3, is EADIYQTPRYLVIGTGKKITLECSQTMGHDKMYWYQQDPGMELHLIHYSYGVNSTEKGDLSSESTVSRIRTEHFPLTLESARPSHTSQYLCASSSGFGNTIYFGEGSWLTVV.

The chain links TRBV7-9 to TRBJ2-6, with D possibly matching TRBD1 (5 bases). Germline CDR1 reads SEHNR; CDR2 reads FQNEAQ (reference sequence). This CDR3 region has 16 residues. The V end lost 5 bases, the J end lost 2 bases, and 13 bases lay between the germline ends. The DNA of the CDR3 is TGTGCCAGCAGCAAGACGCCAGGGACTGGGGCCAACGTCCTGACTTTC. Its protein is CASSKTPGTGANVLTF. Full variable domain (rest looked up from reference TRBV7-9 and TRBJ2-6): DTGVSQNPRHKITKRGQNVTFRCDPISEHNRLYWYRQTLGQGPEFLTYFQNEAQLEKSRLLSDRFSAERPKGSFSTLEIQRTEQGDSAMYLCASSKTPGTGANVLTFGAGSRLTVL.